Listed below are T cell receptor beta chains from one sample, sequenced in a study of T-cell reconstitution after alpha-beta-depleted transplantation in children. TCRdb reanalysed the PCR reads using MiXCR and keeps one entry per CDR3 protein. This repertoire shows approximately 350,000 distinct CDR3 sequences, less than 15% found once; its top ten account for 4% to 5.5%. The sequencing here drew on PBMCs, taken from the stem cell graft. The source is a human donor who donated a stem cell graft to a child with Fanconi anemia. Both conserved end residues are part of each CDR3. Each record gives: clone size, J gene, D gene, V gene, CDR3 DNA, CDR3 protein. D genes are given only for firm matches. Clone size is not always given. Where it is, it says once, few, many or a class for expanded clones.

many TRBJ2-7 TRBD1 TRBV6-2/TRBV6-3 TGTGCCAGCAGTTACTTGGGACAGACCTACGAGCAGTACTTC CASSYLGQTYEQYF
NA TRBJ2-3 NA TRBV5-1 TGCGCCAGCAGCTTGGGGGAACATACGCAGTATTTT CASSLGEHTQYF
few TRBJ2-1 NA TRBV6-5 TGTGCCAGCAGTTATTTTGCTCGACTAGGCGGTGAGCAGTTCTTC CASSYFARLGGEQFF
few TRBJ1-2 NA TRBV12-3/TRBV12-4 TGTGCCAGCACCCTAATGGGGGGGGGCTACACCTTC CASTLMGGGYTF
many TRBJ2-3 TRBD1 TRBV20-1 TGCAGTGCCAACACGGGACAGTACACAGATACGCAGTATTTT CSANTGQYTDTQYF
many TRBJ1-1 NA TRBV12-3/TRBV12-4 TGTGCCAGCAGTTTACAGGTTCCTCAAGCTTTCTTT CASSLQVPQAFF
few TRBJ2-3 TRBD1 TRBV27 TGTGCCAGCACCTGGACAGGGAGCACAGATACGCAGTATTTT CASTWTGSTDTQYF
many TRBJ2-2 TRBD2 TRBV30 TGTGCCTGGAGCGGGACTAGCGAAACCGGGGAGCTGTTTTTT CAWSGTSETGELFF
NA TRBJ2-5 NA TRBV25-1 TGTGCCAGCAGTGACAGCCTGACCCAAGAGACCCAGTACTTC CASSDSLTQETQYF
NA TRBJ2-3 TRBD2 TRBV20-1 TGCAGTGCTAGAGATCCCGCTACGGGGGGGCGCACAGATACGCAGTATTTT CSARDPATGGRTDTQYF
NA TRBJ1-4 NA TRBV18 TGTGCCAGCTCTCGACAGGCTAATGAAAAACTGTTTTTT CASSRQANEKLFF
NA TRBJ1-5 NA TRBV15 TGTGCCACCAGCAGAGATAAGCAGCCCCAGCATTTT CATSRDKQPQHF
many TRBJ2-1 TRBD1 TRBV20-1 TGCAGTGCTAGGGCGGACAGGGGAGGTGGAAATGAGCAGTTCTTC CSARADRGGGNEQFF
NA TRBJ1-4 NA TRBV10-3 TGTGCCATCAGTGTATGGCTTAATGAAAAACTGTTTTTT CAISVWLNEKLFF
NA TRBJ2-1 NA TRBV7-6 TGTGCCAGCAGCTTAGCTCCGGGCCCTAAACGCAATGAGCAGTTCTTC CASSLAPGPKRNEQFF
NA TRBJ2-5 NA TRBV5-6 TGTGCCAGCAGCTTGGAACTCAGTGGAGAGACCCAGTACTTC CASSLELSGETQYF
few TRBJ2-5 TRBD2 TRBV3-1 TGTGCCAGCAGCCAAGACATGGTACTAGCGATAGAGACCCAGTACTTC CASSQDMVLAIETQYF
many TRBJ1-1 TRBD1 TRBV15 TGTGCCACCAGCACCCGGACAGGGGGAAGGACTGAAGCTTTCTTT CATSTRTGGRTEAFF
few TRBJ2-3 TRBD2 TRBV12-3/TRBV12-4 TGTGCCAGTAAAGGTTCTCGAAGTTCGAGGACTAGCGTAAGGGCAGATACGCAGTATTTT CASKGSRSSRTSVRADTQYF
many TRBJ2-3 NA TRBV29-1 TGCAGCGTTGAAATGGGAGGTACGCAGTATTTT CSVEMGGTQYF
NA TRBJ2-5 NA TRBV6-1 TGTGCCAGCAGTGAAGCGGCGAGGGGGACCCAGTACTTC CASSEAARGTQYF
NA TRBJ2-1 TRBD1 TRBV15 TGTGCCACCAGCAGAGATAGGCCAGGGGGCTACAATGAGCAGTTCTTC CATSRDRPGGYNEQFF
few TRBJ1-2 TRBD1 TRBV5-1 TGCGCCAGCAGCCGCGCCGGAACAGGGGTGGACGGCTACACCTTC CASSRAGTGVDGYTF
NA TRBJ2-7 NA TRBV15 TGTGCCACCAGCAGCGGGCAGGGAGTTGACGAGCAGTACTTC CATSSGQGVDEQYF
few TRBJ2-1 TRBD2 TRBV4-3 TGCGCCAGCAGCCAATCGACTAGCGGGGGGGAGGATGAGCAGTTCTTC CASSQSTSGGEDEQFF
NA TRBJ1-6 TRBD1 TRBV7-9 TGTGCCAGCAGCCTCCAGGGGGATCCCCTCCACTTT CASSLQGDPLHF
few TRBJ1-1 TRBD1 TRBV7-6 TGTGCCAGCAGCCAAGGGACAGGGAGAGGAATCACTGAAGCTTTCTTT CASSQGTGRGITEAFF
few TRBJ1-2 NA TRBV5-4 TGTGCCAGCAGGATAGACACGGTCAGCTATGGCTACACCTTC CASRIDTVSYGYTF
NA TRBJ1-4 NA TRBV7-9 TGTGCCAGCAGCTTAGATGGCGAAAAACTGTTTTTT CASSLDGEKLFF
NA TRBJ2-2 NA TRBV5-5 TGTGCCAGCAGCGAGGCGAACACCGGGGAGCTGTTTTTT CASSEANTGELFF
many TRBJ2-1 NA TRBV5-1 TGCGCCAGCAGCTTGGGAGTCGGGGTAAGCTCCTACAATGAGCAGTTCTTC CASSLGVGVSSYNEQFF
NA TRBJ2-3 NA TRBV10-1 TGCGCCAGCAGTGAGTCGGGGACTTTTAGGGCAGATACGCAGTATTTT CASSESGTFRADTQYF
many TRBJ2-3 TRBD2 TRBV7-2 TGTGCCAGCAGCTTAGAGCGGGGGGGCTTTTATACGCAGTATTTT CASSLERGGFYTQYF
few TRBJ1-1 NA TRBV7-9 TGTGCCAGTACTCAGGACACACACACTGAAGCTTTCTTT CASTQDTHTEAFF
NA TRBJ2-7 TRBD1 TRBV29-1 TGCAGCGTGGGAAGACAGGGCCCCACCTACGAGCAGTACTTC CSVGRQGPTYEQYF
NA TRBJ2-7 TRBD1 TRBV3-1 TGTGCCAGCAGCGACTACGGACAGGGTGGCGAGCAGTACTTC CASSDYGQGGEQYF
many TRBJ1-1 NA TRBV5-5 TGTGCCAGCAGCTTTAGACAATTTGGGACTCCAAACACTGAAGCTTTCTTT CASSFRQFGTPNTEAFF
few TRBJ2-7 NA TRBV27 TGTGCCAGCAGTTCTCGCTCCTACGAGCAGTACTTC CASSSRSYEQYF
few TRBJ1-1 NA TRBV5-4 TGTGCCAGCAGCTCTGGGACAAAATGGGGAGGCGGTGAAGCTTTCTTT CASSSGTKWGGGEAFF
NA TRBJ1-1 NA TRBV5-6 TGTGCCAGCAGCCCGGAAACCGGGGGCCTGAACACTGAAGCTTTCTTT CASSPETGGLNTEAFF
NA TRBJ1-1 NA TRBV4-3 TGCGCCAGCAGCCAACTTGCGAGCACTGAAGCTTTCTTT CASSQLASTEAFF
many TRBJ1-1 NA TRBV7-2 TGTGCCAGCAGCTTATCGTTAGACAGACTGAACACTGAAGCTTTCTTT CASSLSLDRLNTEAFF
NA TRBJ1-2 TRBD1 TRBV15 TGTGCCACCAGCAGTTTGGGACAGGGGGAATCGGCGTATGGCTACACCTTC CATSSLGQGESAYGYTF
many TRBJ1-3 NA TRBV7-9 TGTGCCAGCAGCCGAGGAGGGGAGACTGGAAACACCATATATTTT CASSRGGETGNTIYF
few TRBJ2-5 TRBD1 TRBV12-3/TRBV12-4 TGTGCCAGCTCAGAAGGTGGGACAGAAGAGACCCAGTACTTC CASSEGGTEETQYF
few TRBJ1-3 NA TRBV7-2 TGTGCCAGCAGCTTAAATACCAACAGGGTAGCAGGAAACACCATATATTTT CASSLNTNRVAGNTIYF
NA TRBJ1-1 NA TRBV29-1 TGCAGCTATAATGATCGGGCGGGGACTGAAGCTTTCTTT CSYNDRAGTEAFF
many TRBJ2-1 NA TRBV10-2 TGCGCCAGCAGCTTTACAGGATACAATGAGCAGTTCTTC CASSFTGYNEQFF
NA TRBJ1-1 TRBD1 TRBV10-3 TGTGCCATCAGTGACCTCACCCCCGAAGGGGGCGGCCTTGAAGCTTTCTTT CAISDLTPEGGGLEAFF
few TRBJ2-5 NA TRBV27 TGTGCCAGCGGACGGCTTAGAGATACCCAGTACTTC CASGRLRDTQYF
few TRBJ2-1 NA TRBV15 TGTGCCACCAGCATGAGGCAGGGATCCACTTACAATGAGCAGTTCTTC CATSMRQGSTYNEQFF
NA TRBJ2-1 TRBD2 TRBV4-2 TGTGCCAGCAGCCAAGACCCCCGACTAGCGCGGCTCTCCTACAATGAGCAGTTCTTC CASSQDPRLARLSYNEQFF